This TCR beta chain was sequenced during a study of T cell responses to AZD1222 COVID-19 vaccine. Points from the study as a whole: Following two doses of AZD1222, Spike-specific TCR breadth and depth rose.

The repertoire was sequenced with immunoSEQ multiplex PCR; TCRdb's copy has only in-frame clones and lacks some. The table has 90,000 to 150,000 clones, around 84% seen once; the top ten hold around 7.7%. For this clone: What it binds is unknown.

The CDR3 length is 15 residues. Trimming removed 1 base from V and 10 bases from J; junction bases left unmatched: 7. Per the germline V gene, CDR1 is LGHNA and CDR2 is YNFKEQ. The sequence came from an adult in good health. V is TRBV4-2 and J is TRBJ1-4; 9 positions agree with TRBD1. Sample: peripheral blood, taken on day 0 of AZD1222 vaccination. The chain's CDR3 is CASSQGTGVDVKLFF. The CDR3 DNA sequence: TGTGCCAGCAGCCAAGGGACAGGGGTGGATGTAAAACTGTTTTTT.